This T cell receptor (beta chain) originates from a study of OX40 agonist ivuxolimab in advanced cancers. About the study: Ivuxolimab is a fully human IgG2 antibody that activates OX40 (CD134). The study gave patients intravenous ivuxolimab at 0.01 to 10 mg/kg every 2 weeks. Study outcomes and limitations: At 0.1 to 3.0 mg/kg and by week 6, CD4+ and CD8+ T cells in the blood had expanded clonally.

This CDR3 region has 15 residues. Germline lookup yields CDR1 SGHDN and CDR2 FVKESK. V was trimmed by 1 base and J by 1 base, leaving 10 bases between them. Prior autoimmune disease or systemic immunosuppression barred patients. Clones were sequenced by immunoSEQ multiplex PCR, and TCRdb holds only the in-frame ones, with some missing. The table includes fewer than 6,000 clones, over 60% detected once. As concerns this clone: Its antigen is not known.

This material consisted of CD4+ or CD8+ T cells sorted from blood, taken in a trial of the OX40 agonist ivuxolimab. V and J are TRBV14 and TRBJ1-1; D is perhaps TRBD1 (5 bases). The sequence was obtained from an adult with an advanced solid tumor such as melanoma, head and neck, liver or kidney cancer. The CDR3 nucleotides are TGTGCCAGCAGCCAAGCAGGGTTGGGGAACACTGAAGCTTTCTTT. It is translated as CASSQAGLGNTEAFF. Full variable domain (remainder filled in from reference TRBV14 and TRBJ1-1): EAGVTQFPSHSVIEKGQTVTLRCDPISGHDNLYWYRRVMGKEIKFLLHFVKESKQDESGMPNNRFLAERTGGTYSTLKVQPAELEDSGVYFCASSQAGLGNTEAFFGQGTRLTVV.